This TCR beta chain was obtained from a study of T cell changes during pregnancy in multiple sclerosis. Assay: immunoSEQ multiplex PCR; the TCRdb copy retains only in-frame clones and omits some. The profile shows some 70,000 clones, around nine tenths of them singletons. This CDR3 region has 14 residues. Germline values: CDR1 SNHLY, CDR2 FYNNEI. The V segment lost 5 bases and the J segment 4 bases; nucleotides outside the gene matches: 4. This TCR was recovered from a female donor in good health, enrolled as a control in a pregnancy study. The sample was CD4+ T cells from peripheral blood mononuclear cells, taken in the third trimester of pregnancy. The V gene is TRBV2, the J gene TRBJ1-5; TRBD1 matches 8 bases. The CDR3 bases are TGTGCCAGCAGTAGACGGACAGGGAATCAGCCCCAGCATTTT. Translating it yields CASSRRTGNQPQHF.